Following are 6 T cell receptor beta chains from one sample sequenced in a study of siplizumab effects on memory and regulatory T cells. Profiled with immunoSEQ multiplex PCR; TCRdb holds only in-frame clones, not every one. The sample contains about 100,000 clones, approximately 94% of which appear only once. Sequencing was carried out using non-Treg CD4+ T cells sorted from blood. The source of these receptors is a human donor in good health.

V is TRBV5-5 and J is TRBJ1-1; D not resolved. Germline CDR1 is SGHKS and CDR2 is YYEKEE (reference sequence). Trimming shortened V by 4 bases and J by 0 bases, and 10 bases separated the two germline ends. CDR3 size: 14 residues. For the CDR3, the DNA is TGTGCCAGCAGCCTCCAGAGGATGAACACTGAAGCTTTCTTT. The encoded protein is CASSLQRMNTEAFF.

The V and J genes are TRBV5-1 and TRBJ1-1; D not resolved. Germline V gene sequence: CDR1 SGHRS, CDR2 YFSETQ. Trimming shortened V by 2 bases and J by 1 base, and 12 bases separated the two germline ends. There are 15 residues in the CDR3. The CDR3 region has the DNA TGCGCCAGCAGCTTTGGGCCGGGGAGGAACACTGAAGCTTTCTTT. Translation gives CASSFGPGRNTEAFF.

The CDR3 bases are TGTGCCAGCAGGCAAAGGGACAGGGGGGTCGGCTACACCTTC. Translated: CASRQRDRGVGYTF. The V gene is TRBV6-6, the J gene TRBJ1-2; TRBD1 matches at 11 bases. This CDR3 contains 14 residues. CDR1 MNHNY and CDR2 SVGAGI come from the germline V gene (reference sequence). Trimming removed 6 bases from V and 8 bases from J; junction bases left unmatched: 8.

The rearrangement uses TRBV27 and TRBJ2-1; D gene unclear. Trimming shortened V by 8 bases and J by 6 bases, and 20 bases separated the two germline ends. Looked up from germline, CDR1 is MNHEY and CDR2 is SMNVEV (reference sequence). The CDR3 extends over 15 amino acids. CDR3 sequence: CASHSLLSSPNEQFF. CDR3 in DNA: TGTGCCAGCCACTCTCTCCTCTCGAGTCCCAATGAGCAGTTCTTC.

The chain combines TRBV6-5 with TRBJ1-2; D perhaps matches TRBD1 (6 bases). V lost 8 bases, J lost 4 bases, and 17 bases lay in between. The CDR3 sequence is 14 residues long. The germline V gene encodes CDR1 MNHEY and CDR2 SVGAGI. The CDR3: CASAQGGISYGYTF. CDR3 DNA: TGTGCCAGCGCTCAAGGGGGTATCAGCTATGGCTACACCTTC.

This rearrangement joins TRBV9 to TRBJ2-3; D is perhaps TRBD1 (5 bases). The CDR3 is 15 amino acids. CDR1 SGDLS and CDR2 YYNGEE come from the germline V gene. Trimming left V 3 bases short and J 2 bases short, with 13 bases between. CDR3: CASSAQGTYTDTQYF. The CDR3 DNA follows: TGTGCCAGCAGCGCCCAGGGCACATACACAGATACGCAGTATTTT.